A single sample gave rise to the 17 T cell receptor beta chains below, sequenced in a study of T cell responses to AZD1222 COVID-19 vaccine. Here immunoSEQ multiplex PCR was the method, and the copy in TCRdb shows in-frame clones only, minus some. The table includes about 140,000 clones, 80% to 90% detected once. The sequenced sample was peripheral blood, obtained on day 0 of AZD1222 vaccination. These receptors came from an adult in good health.

This sequence joins TRBV12-3 or TRBV12-4 and TRBJ2-1; perhaps D is TRBD1 or TRBD2 (5 bases each). There are 12 residues in the CDR3. Trimming left V 7 bases short and J 9 bases short, with 13 bases between. CDR3 nucleotide sequence: TGTGCCAGCACGGGACGCTTGACTGAGCAGTTCTTC. It yields the protein CASTGRLTEQFF.

Only a few counts were recorded for this clone. The rearrangement links TRBV9 to TRBJ2-2; 7 nucleotides align to TRBD2. Germline V lookup: CDR1 SGDLS, CDR2 YYNGEE. The V gene end was trimmed by 3 bases and the J gene end by 10 bases; junction bases not matched to a gene: 9. CDR3 size: 14 residues. CDR3: CASSDGLDLAELFF. CDR3 in DNA: TGTGCCAGCAGCGACGGACTAGATCTCGCGGAGCTGTTTTTT.

The rearrangement uses TRBV6-5 and TRBJ1-1, with TRBD1 as a possible D gene (5 bases). Trimming cost V 2 bases and J 1 base, with 8 bases left between them. CDR3 size: 14 residues. CDR1 MNHEY and CDR2 SVGAGI come from the germline V gene. The CDR3 spells CASSYKRGNTEAFF. CDR3 DNA sequence: TGTGCCAGCAGTTACAAGAGGGGGAACACTGAAGCTTTCTTT.

The chain combines TRBV3-1 (or the pseudogene TRBV3-2) with TRBJ1-6, with TRBD1 identical over 7 bases. The V segment lost 4 bases and the J segment 0 bases; nucleotides outside the gene matches: 9. The CDR3 consists of 18 residues. CDR1 is LGHDT and CDR2 is YNNKEL in the germline V gene (reference sequence). The CDR3 sequence is CASSLQTGFSSYNSPLHF. CDR3 DNA: TGTGCCAGCAGCCTACAGACAGGGTTTAGCTCCTATAATTCACCCCTCCACTTT.

The chain links TRBV7-3 to TRBJ2-1; 15 bases map to TRBD2. J was trimmed by 1 base and V by 5 bases; bases with no gene match: 3. The CDR3 is 17 residues long. The germline V gene has CDR1 SGHTA and CDR2 FQGTGA. The CDR3 protein is CASSPGTSGRSYNEQFF. The DNA of the CDR3 is TGTGCCAGCAGCCCCGGGACTAGCGGGAGGTCCTACAATGAGCAGTTCTTC. Based on the CDR3 plus reference TRBV7-3 and TRBJ2-1, the full variable domain is GAGVSQTPSNKVTEKGKYVELRCDPISGHTALYWYRQSLGQGPEFLIYFQGTGAADDSGLPNDRFFAVRPEGSVSTLKIQRTERGDSAVYLCASSPGTSGRSYNEQFFGPGTRLTVL.

V usage is TRBV6-5 and J usage is TRBJ2-5, with 9 bases aligning to TRBD2. CDR3 length: 15 residues. Trimming cost V 7 bases and J 5 bases; bases outside gene matches: 11. From germline, CDR1 is MNHEY and CDR2 SVGAGI. CDR3 nucleotide sequence: TGTGCCAGCAAAAATAGCGGGGGCACGGGGGAGACCCAGTACTTC. Translating it yields CASKNSGGTGETQYF.

The chain links TRBV14 to TRBJ2-7; D ambiguous. Germline CDR1 SGHDN, CDR2 FVKESK. With 4 bases removed from V and 3 bases from J, the gap between germline ends came to 10 bases. The CDR3 has 13 residues. CDR3 residues: CASSRDRRYEQYF. In DNA, the CDR3 is TGTGCCAGCAGCCGGGATCGACGCTACGAGCAGTACTTC. The full variable domain, with the rest looked up from reference TRBV14 and TRBJ2-7, is EAGVTQFPSHSVIEKGQTVTLRCDPISGHDNLYWYRRVMGKEIKFLLHFVKESKQDESGMPNNRFLAERTGGTYSTLKVQPAELEDSGVYFCASSRDRRYEQYFGPGTRLTVT.

The V gene is TRBV5-1, the J gene TRBJ2-7, with D perhaps TRBD1 (5 bases). V was trimmed by 0 bases and J by 4 bases, leaving 20 bases between them. The CDR3 consists of 17 residues. The germline V gene has CDR1 SGHRS and CDR2 YFSETQ. The CDR3 protein is CASSLVVWAGKGYEQYF. In DNA, the CDR3 is TGCGCCAGCAGCTTGGTTGTCTGGGCAGGGAAAGGGTACGAGCAGTACTTC.

V gene TRBV5-1 combines with J gene TRBJ1-1; D uncertain. Trimming shortened V by 4 bases and J by 3 bases, and 19 bases separated the two germline ends. The CDR3 extends over 16 amino acids. Per germline, CDR1 SGHRS and CDR2 YFSETQ. The CDR3 region is CASSPYRAASDTEAFF. The CDR3 DNA follows: TGCGCCAGCAGCCCGTATAGGGCGGCGAGCGACACTGAAGCTTTCTTT.

The rearrangement uses TRBV7-9 and TRBJ1-2; D is ambiguous. V was trimmed by 3 bases and J by 0 bases, leaving 14 bases between them. The CDR3 is 16 residues long. Looked up from germline, CDR1 is SEHNR and CDR2 is FQNEAQ (reference sequence). CDR3: CASSFRRAIPNYGYTF. Written as DNA, the CDR3 is TGTGCCAGCAGCTTCAGAAGGGCAATACCTAACTATGGCTACACCTTC.

In this sample, this clone turned up once. This chain links TRBV9 with TRBJ1-1, with 7 bases aligning to TRBD1. This CDR3 region has 15 residues. Germline V gene data show CDR1 as SGDLS and CDR2 as YYNGEE. J lost 4 bases, V lost 3 bases, and 9 bases had no gene match. The CDR3: CASSDGQEGGTEAFF. The DNA for the CDR3 is TGTGCCAGCAGCGACGGACAGGAAGGCGGCACTGAAGCTTTCTTT.

The gene calls are TRBV3-1 (or the pseudogene TRBV3-2) and TRBJ1-3; 7 positions match TRBD1. The V segment lost 4 bases and the J segment 7 bases; nucleotides outside the gene matches: 7. The CDR3 is made up of 14 amino acids. Germline CDR1 reads LGHDT; CDR2 reads YNNKEL (reference sequence). Here the CDR3 reads CASSPHRQGNTIYF. In DNA form, the CDR3 reads TGTGCCAGCAGCCCCCACCGACAGGGCAACACCATATATTTT.

The V and J genes are TRBV6-5 and TRBJ1-5; weak D call: TRBD1 (6 bases). Per germline, CDR1 MNHEY and CDR2 SVGAGI. The ends were cut back, 4 bases at V and 7 bases at J, with 17 bases in the middle. This CDR3 comprises 15 residues. In DNA, the CDR3 is TGTGCCAGCAGTTTCGGCGCAGGGGTGGGACAGCCCCAGCATTTT. Protein product: CASSFGAGVGQPQHF.

V is TRBV6-5 and J is TRBJ1-5; the match to TRBD1 covers 9 bases. The CDR3 has 16 amino acids. The germline CDR1 and CDR2 sequences are MNHEY and SVGAGI. The trim removed 2 bases at V and 0 bases at J, leaving 2 bases unmatched. CDR3 coding DNA: TGTGCCAGCAGTTACCGGACAGGGGCTAGCAATCAGCCCCAGCATTTT. This sequence encodes CASSYRTGASNQPQHF.

The chain employs TRBV30 and TRBJ1-1; TRBD1 is a possible D gene (5 bases). With 0 bases removed from V and 1 base from J, the gap between germline ends came to 18 bases. This CDR3 comprises 17 residues. Germline lookup yields CDR1 GTSNPN and CDR2 SVGIG (reference sequence). CDR3: CAWSVVGGKGRNTEAFF. CDR3 nucleotides: TGTGCCTGGAGTGTAGTCGGGGGGAAGGGACGGAACACTGAAGCTTTCTTT. Supplemented by reference TRBV30 and TRBJ1-1, the full variable domain reads SQTIHQWPATLVQPVGSPLSLECTVEGTSNPNLYWYRQAAGRGLQLLFYSVGIGQISSEVPQNLSASRPQDRQFILSSKKLLLSDSGFYLCAWSVVGGKGRNTEAFFGQGTRLTVV.

The J gene is TRBJ1-1, the V gene TRBV27; TRBD1 matches at 8 bases. The germline CDR1 and CDR2 sequences are MNHEY and SMNVEV (reference sequence). V lost 10 bases and J lost 1; bases outside the gene matches: 5. The CDR3 is 13 amino acids. This chain's CDR3 is CATKDRENTEAFF. CDR3 bases: TGTGCCACCAAGGACAGGGAGAACACTGAAGCTTTCTTT.

This clone was recorded only once. The rearrangement uses TRBV28 and TRBJ1-5; D gene ambiguous. Germline CDR1 is MDHEN and CDR2 is SYDVKM. Deletions cut 5 bases from V and 4 bases from J, with 30 bases between. There are 20 residues in the CDR3. CDR3 in amino acids: CASSRFGGYTHSSGNQPQHF. CDR3 DNA: TGTGCCAGCAGTCGTTTCGGCGGGTACACGCATTCCAGTGGAAATCAGCCCCAGCATTTT.